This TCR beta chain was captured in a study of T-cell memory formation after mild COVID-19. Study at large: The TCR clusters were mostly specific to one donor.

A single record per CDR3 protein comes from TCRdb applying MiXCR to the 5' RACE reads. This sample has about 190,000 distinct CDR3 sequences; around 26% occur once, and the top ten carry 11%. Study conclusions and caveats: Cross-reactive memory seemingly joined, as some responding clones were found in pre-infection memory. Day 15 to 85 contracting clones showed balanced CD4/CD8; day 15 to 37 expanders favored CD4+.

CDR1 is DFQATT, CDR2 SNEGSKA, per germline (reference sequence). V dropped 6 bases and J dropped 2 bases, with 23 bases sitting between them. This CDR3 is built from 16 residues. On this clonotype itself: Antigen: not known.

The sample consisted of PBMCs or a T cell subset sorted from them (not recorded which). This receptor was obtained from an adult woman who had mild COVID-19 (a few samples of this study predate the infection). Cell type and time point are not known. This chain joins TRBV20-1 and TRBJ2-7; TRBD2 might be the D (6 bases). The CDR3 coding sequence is TGCAGTGCCATAGCGACCTGGAGGGGTGACACCTACGAGCAGTACTTC. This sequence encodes CSAIATWRGDTYEQYF.